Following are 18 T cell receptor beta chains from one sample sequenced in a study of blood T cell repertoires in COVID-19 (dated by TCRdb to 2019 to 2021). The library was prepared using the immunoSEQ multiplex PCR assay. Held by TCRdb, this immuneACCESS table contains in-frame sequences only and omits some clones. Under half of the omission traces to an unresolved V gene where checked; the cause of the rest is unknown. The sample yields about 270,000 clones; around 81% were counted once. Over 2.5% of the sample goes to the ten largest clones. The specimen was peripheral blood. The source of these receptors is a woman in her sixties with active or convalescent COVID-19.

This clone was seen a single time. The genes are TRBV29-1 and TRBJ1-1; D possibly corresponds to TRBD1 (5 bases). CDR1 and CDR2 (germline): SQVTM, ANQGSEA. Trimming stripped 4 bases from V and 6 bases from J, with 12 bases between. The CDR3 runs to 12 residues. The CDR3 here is CSVGGEGSEAFF. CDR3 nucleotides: TGCAGCGTTGGGGGGGAAGGGTCTGAAGCTTTCTTT.

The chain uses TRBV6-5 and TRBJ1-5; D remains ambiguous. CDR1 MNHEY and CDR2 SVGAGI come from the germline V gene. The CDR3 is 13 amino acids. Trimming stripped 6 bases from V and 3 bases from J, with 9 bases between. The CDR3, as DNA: TGTGCCAGCAGCCTAGCCGACAATCAGCCCCAGCATTTT. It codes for CASSLADNQPQHF.

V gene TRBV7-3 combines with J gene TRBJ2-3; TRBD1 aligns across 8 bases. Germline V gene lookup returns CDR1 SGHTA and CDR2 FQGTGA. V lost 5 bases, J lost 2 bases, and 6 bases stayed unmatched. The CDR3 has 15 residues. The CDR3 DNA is TGTGCCAGCAGCCCCAGGGGGCGAAACACAGATACGCAGTATTTT. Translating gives CASSPRGRNTDTQYF. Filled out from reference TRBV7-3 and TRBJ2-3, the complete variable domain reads GAGVSQTPSNKVTEKGKYVELRCDPISGHTALYWYRQSLGQGPEFLIYFQGTGAADDSGLPNDRFFAVRPEGSVSTLKIQRTERGDSAVYLCASSPRGRNTDTQYFGPGTRLTVL.

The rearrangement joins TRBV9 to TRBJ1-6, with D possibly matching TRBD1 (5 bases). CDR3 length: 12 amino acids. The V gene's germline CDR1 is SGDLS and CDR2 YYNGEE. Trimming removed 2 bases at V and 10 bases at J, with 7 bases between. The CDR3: CASSVGGSPLHF. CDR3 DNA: TGTGCCAGCAGCGTTGGGGGGTCACCCCTCCACTTT.

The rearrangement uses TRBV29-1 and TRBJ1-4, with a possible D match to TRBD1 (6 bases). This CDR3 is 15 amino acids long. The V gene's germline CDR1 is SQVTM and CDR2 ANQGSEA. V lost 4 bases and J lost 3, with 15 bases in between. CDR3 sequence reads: CSVGLTGMANEKLFF. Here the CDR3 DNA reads TGCAGCGTTGGACTTACAGGGATGGCTAATGAAAAACTGTTTTTT. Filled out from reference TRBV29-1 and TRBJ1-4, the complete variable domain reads SAVISQKPSRDICQRGTSLTIQCQVDSQVTMMFWYRQQPGQSLTLIATANQGSEATYESGFVIDKFPISRPNLTFSTLTVSNMSPEDSSIYLCSVGLTGMANEKLFFGSGTQLSVL.

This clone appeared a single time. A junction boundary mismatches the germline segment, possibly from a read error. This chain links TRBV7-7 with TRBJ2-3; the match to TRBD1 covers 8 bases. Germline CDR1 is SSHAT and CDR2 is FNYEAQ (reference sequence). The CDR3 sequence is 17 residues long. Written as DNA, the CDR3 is TGTGCTAGCAGCTTAGCGGCGGGACAGGTCATCACAGATACGCAGTATTTT. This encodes CASSLAAGQVITDTQYF.

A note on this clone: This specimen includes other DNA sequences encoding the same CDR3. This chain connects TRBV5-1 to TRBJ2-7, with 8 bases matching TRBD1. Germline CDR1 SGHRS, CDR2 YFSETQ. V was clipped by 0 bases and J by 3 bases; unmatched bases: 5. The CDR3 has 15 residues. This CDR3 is CASSLGGQGLYEQYF. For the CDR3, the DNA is TGCGCCAGCAGCTTGGGAGGACAGGGACTCTACGAGCAGTACTTC.

The CDR3 DNA reads TGCGCCAGCAGCTTGTGGACAGGGGGATACAATGAGCAGTTCTTC. Translating gives CASSLWTGGYNEQFF. The chain carries TRBV5-1 and TRBJ2-1; 10 bases are a match to TRBD1. Germline CDR1 SGHRS, CDR2 YFSETQ. This CDR3 has 15 residues. V shed 1 base, J shed 4 bases, and the junction held 2 bases outside the gene matches.

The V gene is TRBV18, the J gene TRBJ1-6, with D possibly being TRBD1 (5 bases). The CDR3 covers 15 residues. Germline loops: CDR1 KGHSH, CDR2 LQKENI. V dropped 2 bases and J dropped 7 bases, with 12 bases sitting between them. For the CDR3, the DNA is TGTGCCAGCTCACCAACATCGAGGACAAATTCACCCCTCCACTTT. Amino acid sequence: CASSPTSRTNSPLHF. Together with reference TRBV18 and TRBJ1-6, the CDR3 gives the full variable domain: NAGVMQNPRHLVRRRGQEARLRCSPMKGHSHVYWYRQLPEEGLKFMVYLQKENIIDESGMPKERFSAEFPKEGPSILRIQQVVRGDSAAYFCASSPTSRTNSPLHFGNGTRLTVT.

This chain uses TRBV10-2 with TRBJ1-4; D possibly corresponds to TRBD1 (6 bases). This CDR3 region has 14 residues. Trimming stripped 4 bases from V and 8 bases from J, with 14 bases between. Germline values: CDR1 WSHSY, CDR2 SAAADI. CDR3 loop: CASSGAGTPEKLFF. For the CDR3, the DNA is TGCGCCAGCAGTGGGGCCGGGACACCGGAAAAACTGTTTTTT.

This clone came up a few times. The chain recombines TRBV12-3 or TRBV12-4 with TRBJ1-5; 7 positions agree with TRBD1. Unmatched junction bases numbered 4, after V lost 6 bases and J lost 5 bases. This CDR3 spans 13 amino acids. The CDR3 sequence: CASSGTVYQPQHF. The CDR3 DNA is TGTGCCAGCAGCGGGACAGTTTATCAGCCCCAGCATTTT.

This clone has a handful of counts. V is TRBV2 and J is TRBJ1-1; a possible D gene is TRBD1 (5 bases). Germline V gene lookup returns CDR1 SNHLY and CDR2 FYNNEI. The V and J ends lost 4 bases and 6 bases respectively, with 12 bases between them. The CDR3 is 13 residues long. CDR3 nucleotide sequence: TGTGCCAGCAGTGGACAGCTATCTCCTGAAGCTTTCTTT. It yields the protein CASSGQLSPEAFF.

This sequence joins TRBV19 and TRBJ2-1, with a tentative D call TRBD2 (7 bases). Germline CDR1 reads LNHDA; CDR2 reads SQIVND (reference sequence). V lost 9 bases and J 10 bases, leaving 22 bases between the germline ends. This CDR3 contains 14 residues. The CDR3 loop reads CASLTRGATGEQFF. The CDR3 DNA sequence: TGTGCCAGCCTTACCCGGGGGGCCACCGGGGAGCAGTTCTTC.

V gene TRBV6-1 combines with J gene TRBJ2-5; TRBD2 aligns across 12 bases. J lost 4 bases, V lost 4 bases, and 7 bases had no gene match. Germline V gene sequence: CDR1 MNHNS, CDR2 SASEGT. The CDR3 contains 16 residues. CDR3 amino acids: CASSGTSGGPGETQYF. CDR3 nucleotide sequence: TGTGCCAGCAGTGGCACTAGCGGGGGGCCGGGAGAGACCCAGTACTTC.

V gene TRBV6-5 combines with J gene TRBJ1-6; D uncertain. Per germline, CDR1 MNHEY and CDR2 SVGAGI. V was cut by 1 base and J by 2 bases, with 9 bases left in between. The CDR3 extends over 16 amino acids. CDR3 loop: CASSYFTDTYNSPLHF. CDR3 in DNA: TGTGCCAGCAGTTACTTCACAGACACCTATAATTCACCCCTCCACTTT.

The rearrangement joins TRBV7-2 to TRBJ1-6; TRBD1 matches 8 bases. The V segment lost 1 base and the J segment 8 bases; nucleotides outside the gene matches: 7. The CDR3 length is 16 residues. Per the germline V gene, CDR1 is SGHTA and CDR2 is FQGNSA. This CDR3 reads CASSLGQGAWDSPLHF. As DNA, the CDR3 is TGTGCCAGCAGCTTAGGGCAGGGGGCGTGGGATTCACCCCTCCACTTT.

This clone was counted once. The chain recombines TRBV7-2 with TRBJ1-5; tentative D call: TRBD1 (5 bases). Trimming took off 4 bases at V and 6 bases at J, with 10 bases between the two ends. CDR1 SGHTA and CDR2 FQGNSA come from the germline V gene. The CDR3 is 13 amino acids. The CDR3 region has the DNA TGTGCCAGCAGCTCCCAGGGTCTTCAGCCCCAGCATTTT. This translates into CASSSQGLQPQHF.

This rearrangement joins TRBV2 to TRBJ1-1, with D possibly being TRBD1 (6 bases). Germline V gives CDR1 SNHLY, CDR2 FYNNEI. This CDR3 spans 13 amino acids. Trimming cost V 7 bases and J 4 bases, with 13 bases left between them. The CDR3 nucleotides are TGTGCCAGCACCACAGGGAAATCCACTGAAGCTTTCTTT. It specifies CASTTGKSTEAFF.